This T cell receptor beta chain derives from a study of patients and donors after allogeneic stem cell transplantation. In this sample, this clonotype turned up a few times. One entry per CDR3 protein results from TCRdb running MiXCR on the RT-PCR reads. The repertoire holds about 960,000 distinct CDR3 sequences, with about 20% as singletons. The CDR3 sequence is 17 residues long. The V and J ends lost 0 bases and 7 bases, in that order; junction bases with no gene match: 10. The source material was blood, either unsorted or a sorted T cell fraction (not recorded which). The rearrangement uses TRBV12-3 or TRBV12-4 and TRBJ2-1; the match to TRBD2 covers 9 bases. The clonotype originates from a human donor who was either an allogeneic HSCT recipient or a stem cell or donor lymphocyte infusion donor (not recorded which). It is not recorded whose cells these are; they may come from a transplant donor. This chain's CDR3 is CASSLARLAGKVNEQFF. The CDR3 DNA reads TGTGCCAGCAGTTTAGCGCGGCTAGCGGGAAAGGTGAATGAGCAGTTCTTC.